The 18 T cell receptor beta chains below were found in one sample sequenced in a study of blood T cell repertoires in COVID-19. Measured with immunoSEQ multiplex PCR; TCRdb has only the in-frame clones, and not every one. This table has around 120,000 clones, more than 75% appearing once. The sample comprised peripheral blood. These receptors came from a human donor in a cohort sampled during active COVID-19.

This chain joins TRBV10-3 and TRBJ2-7; 7 nucleotides agree with TRBD1. Trimming took 3 bases from V and 2 from J; bases not matched to a gene: 7. The germline V gene has CDR1 ENHRY and CDR2 SYGVKD. This CDR3 contains 15 residues. The CDR3 DNA sequence: TGTGCCATCAGTGAACAGGGGACATTAACCTACGAGCAGTACTTC. This encodes CAISEQGTLTYEQYF.

This chain links TRBV3-1 (or the pseudogene TRBV3-2) with TRBJ2-5; 8 bases fit TRBD2. The CDR3 totals 16 residues. The J segment lost 4 bases and the V segment lost 4 bases, leaving 11 bases of the junction unmatched. CDR1 and CDR2 from the germline V gene are LGHDT and YNNKEL (reference sequence). The CDR3 DNA reads as TGTGCCAGCAGCCGGGGGCGCGGACTAGCAGGAGAGACCCAGTACTTC. Translating it yields CASSRGRGLAGETQYF.

V gene TRBV5-1 combines with J gene TRBJ2-1; TRBD1 matches 7 bases. The V segment lost 2 bases and the J segment 4 bases; nucleotides outside the gene matches: 6. The CDR3 consists of 15 residues. Looked up from germline, CDR1 is SGHRS and CDR2 is YFSETQ. This chain's CDR3 is CASSFRDSTYNEQFF. CDR3 nucleotides: TGCGCCAGCAGCTTCCGGGACAGCACTTACAATGAGCAGTTCTTC.

The chain joins TRBV5-5 to TRBJ1-5, with 9 bases that match TRBD1. This CDR3 has 15 residues. Germline trimming cut 4 bases from V and 3 bases from J; bases unmatched to any gene: 5. The germline gives CDR1 SGHKS, CDR2 YYEKEE (reference sequence). In DNA, the CDR3 is TGTGCCAGCAGCCCGGACAGGGGCTCCAATCAGCCCCAGCATTTT. This codes for CASSPDRGSNQPQHF.

This rearrangement joins TRBV5-1 to TRBJ2-3; 13 bases map to TRBD2. Germline V CDR1 and CDR2: SGHRS, YFSETQ. The CDR3 is made up of 16 amino acids. V lost 3 bases, J lost 4 bases, and 5 bases stayed unmatched. The CDR3 sequence: CASSSGTSGIADTQYF. The CDR3 coding sequence is TGCGCCAGCAGCTCCGGGACTAGCGGGATTGCAGATACGCAGTATTTT.

Regarding this clone: The same CDR3 can be traced to other DNA sequences in this sample. The chain links TRBV15 to TRBJ2-5, with 7 positions matching TRBD1. V trimming: 3 bases; J trimming: 0 bases; junction bases outside the gene matches: 4. Germline CDR1 reads LNHNV; CDR2 reads YYDKDF (reference sequence). CDR3 size: 15 residues. CDR3 amino acids: CATSRGDRHQETQYF. The CDR3 nucleotides are TGTGCCACCAGCAGGGGGGACAGACACCAAGAGACCCAGTACTTC.

The V and J genes are TRBV5-4 and TRBJ2-7; the match to TRBD1 covers 9 bases. With V trimmed by 3 bases and J by 1 base, 5 bases remained unmatched. Germline CDR1 is SGHNT and CDR2 is YYREEE (reference sequence). The CDR3 extends over 15 amino acids. As DNA, the CDR3 is TGTGCCAGCAGCTCCCCGGGACAGGGTTCCTACGAGCAGTACTTC. Its protein is CASSSPGQGSYEQYF.

The chain has TRBV6-5 and TRBJ2-7, with TRBD1 matching over 9 bases. The CDR3 covers 14 residues. Trimming removed 0 bases from V and 7 bases from J; junction bases left unmatched: 4. From germline, CDR1 is MNHEY and CDR2 SVGAGI. CDR3 nucleotides: TGTGCCAGCAGTTACTCCCGGGACAGGGTTGAGCAGTACTTC. This encodes CASSYSRDRVEQYF.

The genes are TRBV3-1 (or the pseudogene TRBV3-2) and TRBJ2-1, with a tentative D call TRBD2 (6 bases). The CDR3 contains 16 residues. The germline V gene encodes CDR1 LGHDT and CDR2 YNNKEL (reference sequence). The V end was cut by 0 bases, the J end by 12 bases, with 21 bases between. CDR3 residues: CASSQDHLDYPPRQFF. CDR3 sequence (DNA): TGTGCCAGCAGCCAAGATCATCTGGACTACCCACCAAGGCAGTTCTTC.

The J gene is TRBJ2-2, the V gene TRBV6-2 or TRBV6-3, with D tentatively TRBD1 (5 bases). V shed 0 bases and J shed 2 bases, with 13 bases lying between them. The CDR3 covers 17 residues. Germline CDR1 reads MNHEY; CDR2 reads SVGEGT. The CDR3 here is CASSYSSQGFNTGELFF. As DNA, the CDR3 is TGTGCCAGCAGTTACTCGAGTCAGGGTTTCAACACCGGGGAGCTGTTTTTT.

The chain carries TRBV5-4 and TRBJ2-3; 8 bases align to TRBD2. The J segment lost 2 bases and the V segment lost 4 bases, leaving 12 bases of the junction unmatched. The germline gives CDR1 SGHNT, CDR2 YYREEE (reference sequence). This CDR3 is 17 amino acids long. In DNA, the CDR3 is TGTGCCAGCAGCCCCCGGGAGGGGGGAGCAGTCACAGATACGCAGTATTTT. Translating it yields CASSPREGGAVTDTQYF.

This clone appeared once. For the CDR3, the DNA is TGTGCCAGCAGCCAAGGGACAGGTAGAACCTACGAGCAGTACTTC. This sequence encodes CASSQGTGRTYEQYF. V and J are TRBV16 and TRBJ2-7, with TRBD1 matching over 8 bases. V was pared by 2 bases and J by 2 bases, with 5 bases of the junction left unmatched. Germline V gene lookup returns CDR1 KGHSY and CDR2 FQNENV. The CDR3 runs to 15 residues.

Details on this clone: Other DNA sequences from this sample encode an identical CDR3 as well. The chain couples TRBV5-6 to TRBJ1-2, with 9 bases aligning to TRBD1. In germline, CDR1 is SGHDT, CDR2 YYEEEE. Germline trimming cut 4 bases from V and 0 bases from J; bases unmatched to any gene: 4. CDR3 length: 15 amino acids. CDR3 DNA sequence: TGTGCCAGCAGCCCTGGACAGGGGACTAACTATGGCTACACCTTC. Protein sequence: CASSPGQGTNYGYTF.

The rearrangement links TRBV10-3 to TRBJ1-6; 9 bases map to TRBD1. Trimming at V came to 10 bases and at J to 4 bases, leaving 8 bases not matched to a gene. CDR3 size: 15 residues. In germline, CDR1 is ENHRY, CDR2 SYGVKD. The DNA for the CDR3 is TGTGCCACCGGTTCCGGGACAGGGTATAATTCACCCCTCCACTTT. It encodes CATGSGTGYNSPLHF.

This chain links TRBV21-1 with TRBJ2-7; no check of the table's D call, TRBD2, against the DNA was made. TRBV21-1 is annotated as a pseudogene. The CDR3 covers 17 residues. CDR3 DNA: TGTGCCAGCAGCAAAAGGACATTAGCGGGAGAGATCGACGAGCAGTACTTC. Protein sequence: CASSKRTLAGEIDEQYF.

This rearrangement joins TRBV2 to TRBJ1-1; D might be TRBD1 (5 bases). The V end was cut by 6 bases, the J end by 3 bases, with 11 bases between. Germline CDR1 reads SNHLY; CDR2 reads FYNNEI. The CDR3 is 13 residues long. As DNA, the CDR3 is TGTGCCAGCAGGCCAGAGACAGACACTGAAGCTTTCTTT. Translating gives CASRPETDTEAFF.

This clone was found many times. The rearrangement uses TRBV6-1 and TRBJ2-7, with TRBD1 identical over 7 bases. Per germline, CDR1 MNHNS and CDR2 SASEGT. With 3 bases clipped from V and 5 bases from J, the junction kept 7 bases outside the gene matches. This CDR3 comprises 14 residues. The CDR3 DNA is TGTGCCAGCAGTGATTTGACAGGGCTAGACGAGCAGTACTTC. Translated, it gives CASSDLTGLDEQYF.

V is TRBV6-1 and J is TRBJ1-2; D is unresolved. The CDR3 is 14 amino acids. V lost 2 bases, J lost 8 bases, and 15 bases lay in between. The germline V gene has CDR1 MNHNS and CDR2 SASEGT. The CDR3 DNA follows: TGTGCCAGCAGTGAATTACGGGGAACCAGCGGCTACACCTTC. Translation: CASSELRGTSGYTF.